One sample yielded the 7 T cell receptor beta chains listed below, sequenced in a study of T cell responses to AZD1222 COVID-19 vaccine. Sequenced by immunoSEQ multiplex PCR; TCRdb stores in-frame clones only, minus some. This table holds some 150,000 clones, 65% to 90% found once. The sequencing here drew on peripheral blood, taken 28 days after the second dose of the MenACWY control vaccine. All receptors come from an adult who received the MenACWY meningococcal vaccine as a control.

The genes are TRBV24-1 and TRBJ1-2; D may be TRBD1 (5 bases). V gave up 2 bases and J gave up 10 bases, with 19 bases separating them. Germline values: CDR1 KGHDR, CDR2 SFDVKD. The CDR3 is made up of 15 amino acids. This CDR3 is CATSDSGAPTLDYTF. CDR3 coding DNA: TGTGCCACCAGTGATTCCGGGGCACCTACCCTTGACTACACCTTC.

The chain has TRBV14 and TRBJ1-2; D unresolved. Trimming took off 0 bases at V and 2 bases at J, with 7 bases between the two ends. CDR1 and CDR2 from the germline V gene are SGHDN and FVKESK. The CDR3 has 14 residues. CDR3: CASSQDGRNYGYTF. CDR3 bases: TGTGCCAGCAGCCAAGACGGCAGGAACTATGGCTACACCTTC.

The chain joins TRBV9 to TRBJ2-3; 7 nucleotides agree with TRBD2. CDR3 length: 14 residues. V shed 3 bases, J shed 6 bases, and the junction held 7 bases outside the gene matches. Germline V lookup: CDR1 SGDLS, CDR2 YYNGEE. CDR3 residues: CASSARGRGDTQYF. CDR3 coding DNA: TGTGCCAGCAGCGCTCGGGGGAGGGGCGATACGCAGTATTTT.

The chain joins TRBV11-2 to TRBJ2-7; TRBD2 agrees at 11 bases. Germline V gene lookup returns CDR1 SGHAT and CDR2 FQNNGV. The V segment lost 4 bases and the J segment 2 bases; nucleotides outside the gene matches: 7. The CDR3 loop spans 16 amino acids. CDR3 residues: CASSSHGTSGTYEQYF. DNA of the CDR3: TGTGCCAGCAGCTCGCACGGGACTAGCGGCACCTACGAGCAGTACTTC.

The rearrangement uses TRBV6-2 or TRBV6-3 and TRBJ2-3; 7 bases fit TRBD2. The ends lost 8 bases at V and 2 bases at J; junction bases unmatched: 7. Germline assignment: CDR1 MNHEY and CDR2 SVGEGT. This CDR3 comprises 14 residues. CDR3 loop: CASRLAAATDTQYF. The CDR3 DNA reads as TGTGCCAGCCGCCTAGCGGCAGCCACAGATACGCAGTATTTT.

V is TRBV7-9 and J is TRBJ2-4; 8 nucleotides match TRBD2. With 5 bases clipped from V and 0 bases from J, the junction kept 3 bases outside the gene matches. The CDR3 runs to 15 residues. Germline loops: CDR1 SEHNR, CDR2 FQNEAQ (reference sequence). The CDR3 sequence is CASSPLAGAKNIQYF. The CDR3 DNA sequence: TGTGCCAGCAGCCCCCTAGCGGGAGCCAAAAACATTCAGTACTTC.

The table lists this clone with a few counts. This rearrangement joins TRBV5-8 to TRBJ1-2; D may be TRBD1 (6 bases). CDR1 and CDR2 from the germline V gene are SGHTS and YDEGEE. The CDR3 extends over 14 amino acids. Trimming left V 1 base short and J 9 bases short, with 16 bases between. CDR3 DNA: TGTGCCAGCAGCTTGTTTGGGGGCTCGGAAAGCTACACCTTC. Encoded protein: CASSLFGGSESYTF.